The 18 T cell receptor beta chains below all came from one sample that was sequenced in a study of blood T cell repertoires in COVID-19. Data came from immunoSEQ multiplex PCR; TCRdb stores just in-frame clones and leaves some out. The sample consists of hundreds of thousands of clones, roughly 91% of them appearing once. The sample taken for sequencing was peripheral blood. These TCRs come from a woman aged 50 to 60 with COVID-19, enrolled during active disease.

Note on this clone: Other nucleotide sequences from this sample produce the same CDR3. V and J are TRBV5-1 and TRBJ2-1, with D possibly being TRBD1 (5 bases). The ends were cut back, 0 bases at V and 10 bases at J, with 8 bases in the middle. The CDR3 has 12 residues. CDR1 is SGHRS and CDR2 is YFSETQ in the germline V gene. The CDR3: CASSLVGAEQFF. The CDR3 DNA reads as TGCGCCAGCAGCTTGGTAGGGGCCGAGCAGTTCTTC.

There are a few counts of this clone. This chain joins TRBV19 and TRBJ1-2; D remains ambiguous. The germline gives CDR1 LNHDA, CDR2 SQIVND (reference sequence). CDR3 length: 16 amino acids. The V gene lost 1 base and the J gene lost 0 bases, with 12 bases spanning the gap. The CDR3 reads CASSIAPQTSNYGYTF. The CDR3 DNA is TGTGCCAGTAGTATAGCTCCACAGACCTCTAACTATGGCTACACCTTC.

The chain links TRBV5-1 to TRBJ2-2; D remains unclear. This CDR3 region has 15 residues. CDR1 and CDR2 (germline): SGHRS, YFSETQ. Trimming removed 0 bases at V and 1 base at J, with 7 bases between. The CDR3 region is CASSLVSGNTGELFF. For the CDR3, the DNA is TGCGCCAGCAGCTTGGTATCAGGGAACACCGGGGAGCTGTTTTTT.

This clone was detected a few times. The gene calls are TRBV3-1 (or the pseudogene TRBV3-2) and TRBJ1-5; D possibly corresponds to TRBD1 (5 bases). The ends were cut back, 4 bases at V and 2 bases at J, with 21 bases in the middle. This CDR3 comprises 18 residues. Germline values: CDR1 LGHDT, CDR2 YNNKEL (reference sequence). CDR3 in DNA: TGTGCCAGCAGCCTCGGGGGAAGGGCAACTAGTGGCAATCAGCCCCAGCATTTT. This translates into CASSLGGRATSGNQPQHF.

This clone was counted a single time. CDR3 protein: CASSSPGPYEQYF. As DNA, the CDR3 is TGTGCCAGCAGTTCCCCGGGTCCCTACGAGCAGTACTTC. The chain recombines TRBV6-6 with TRBJ2-7; D is undetermined. The ends were cut back, 4 bases at V and 2 bases at J, with 9 bases in the middle. The V gene's germline CDR1 is MNHNY and CDR2 SVGAGI (reference sequence). CDR3 length: 13 amino acids.

The V call is TRBV10-1, the J call TRBJ1-2, with D tentatively TRBD1 (5 bases). The ends were cut back, 0 bases at V and 7 bases at J, with 9 bases in the middle. Germline CDR1 and CDR2: WNHNN and SYGVQD (reference sequence). This CDR3 is built from 13 residues. The CDR3 bases are TGCGCCAGCAGTGAGTCAGGAGGGACTGGCTACACCTTC. It encodes CASSESGGTGYTF.

The chain recombines TRBV30 with TRBJ1-4; possible D gene TRBD1, 6 bases. V dropped 0 bases and J dropped 5 bases, with 10 bases sitting between them. Germline V CDR1 and CDR2: GTSNPN, SVGIG (reference sequence). This CDR3 is built from 14 residues. CDR3 amino acids: CAWSVGANNEKLFF. DNA for the CDR3: TGTGCCTGGAGTGTGGGGGCCAACAATGAAAAACTGTTTTTT. Filled out from reference TRBV30 and TRBJ1-4, the complete variable domain reads SQTIHQWPATLVQPVGSPLSLECTVEGTSNPNLYWYRQAAGRGLQLLFYSVGIGQISSEVPQNLSASRPQDRQFILSSKKLLLSDSGFYLCAWSVGANNEKLFFGSGTQLSVL.

The chain has TRBV5-6 and TRBJ2-5; tentatively, D is TRBD2 (6 bases). V lost 6 bases and J lost 7, with 16 bases in between. Germline values: CDR1 SGHDT, CDR2 YYEEEE. The CDR3 has 13 residues. The CDR3 DNA reads TGTGCCAGCACTTGGGGCGGGGTTGGGACCCAGTACTTC. Protein product: CASTWGGVGTQYF.

The chain employs TRBV28 and TRBJ2-7, with TRBD2 identical over 9 bases. The CDR3 runs to 14 residues. The trim removed 10 bases at V and 2 bases at J, leaving 9 bases unmatched. Germline V gene data show CDR1 as MDHEN and CDR2 as SYDVKM. This CDR3 is CATGGLAGTYEQYF. Here the CDR3 DNA reads TGTGCCACCGGGGGTCTAGCGGGGACCTACGAGCAGTACTTC. The variable domain in full, with the rest retrieved from reference TRBV28 and TRBJ2-7, is DVKVTQSSRYLVKRTGEKVFLECVQDMDHENMFWYRQDPGLGLRLIYFSYDVKMKEKGDIPEGYSVSREKKERFSLILESASTNQTSMYLCATGGLAGTYEQYFGPGTRLTVT.

This chain connects TRBV6-6 to TRBJ1-2; a possible D gene is TRBD1 (5 bases). The germline V gene encodes CDR1 MNHNY and CDR2 SVGAGI (reference sequence). The CDR3 is made up of 13 amino acids. The V gene lost 0 bases and the J gene lost 8 bases, with 10 bases spanning the gap. CDR3 nucleotides: TGTGCCAGCAGTTACTCAGGGGAAGGGGGCTACACCTTC. Protein product: CASSYSGEGGYTF.

The chain is built from TRBV4-1 and TRBJ1-1, with TRBD1 identical over 7 bases. Germline trimming cut 0 bases from V and 3 bases from J; bases unmatched to any gene: 10. CDR1 is MGHRA and CDR2 is YSYEKL in the germline V gene. This CDR3 spans 17 amino acids. The DNA of the CDR3 is TGCGCCAGCAGCCAAGATTCTGAAGGGGACAGAGACACTGAAGCTTTCTTT. Translation: CASSQDSEGDRDTEAFF.

The genes are TRBV7-2 and TRBJ1-1; weak D call: TRBD1 (5 bases). The V gene's germline CDR1 is SGHTA and CDR2 FQGNSA. This CDR3 contains 15 residues. Trimming cost V 5 bases and J 4 bases, with 17 bases left between them. CDR3 nucleotide sequence: TGTGCCAGCAGCCTATACGGGGGTAGGGGCACTGAAGCTTTCTTT. Translated, it gives CASSLYGGRGTEAFF.

The J gene is TRBJ2-3, the V gene TRBV7-7; the D is unclear. The CDR3 runs 15 residues. Per the germline V gene, CDR1 is SSHAT and CDR2 is FNYEAQ (reference sequence). Trimming left V 5 bases short and J 0 bases short, with 12 bases between. The CDR3 loop reads CASSLSPSSTDTQYF. DNA for the CDR3: TGTGCCAGCAGCCTTTCTCCCTCTAGCACAGATACGCAGTATTTT. The full variable domain, with the rest looked up from reference TRBV7-7 and TRBJ2-3, is GAGVSQSPRYKVTKRGQDVTLRCDPISSHATLYWYQQALGQGPEFLTYFNYEAQPDKSGLPSDRFSAERPEGSISTLTIQRTEQRDSAMYRCASSLSPSSTDTQYFGPGTRLTVL.

V is TRBV5-4 and J is TRBJ2-3; a possible D gene is TRBD1 (5 bases). Germline loops: CDR1 SGHNT, CDR2 YYREEE (reference sequence). The CDR3 has 14 amino acids. Trimming took off 0 bases at V and 0 bases at J, with 5 bases between the two ends. The CDR3: CASSLDRSTDTQYF. CDR3 coding DNA: TGTGCCAGCAGCTTGGACAGGAGCACAGATACGCAGTATTTT.

This clone was seen just once. The gene calls are TRBV5-4 and TRBJ2-1; TRBD1 is a possible D gene (6 bases). Germline CDR1 and CDR2: SGHNT and YYREEE (reference sequence). This CDR3 has 16 amino acids. The germline V and J ends were trimmed by 3 bases and 9 bases, with 22 bases remaining between them. CDR3 coding DNA: TGTGCCAGCAGCTCGTCAACAACCGGGACAATGGGTGAGCAGTTCTTC. Translating it yields CASSSSTTGTMGEQFF.

The rearrangement links TRBV11-2 to TRBJ2-5; unclear D gene. Germline V gene data show CDR1 as SGHAT and CDR2 as FQNNGV. Trimming stripped 0 bases from V and 4 bases from J, with 9 bases between. This CDR3 spans 14 amino acids. The CDR3 DNA sequence: TGTGCCAGCAGCTTAGATCTGGCAGGAGAGACCCAGTACTTC. This gives the protein CASSLDLAGETQYF. Combining the CDR3 with reference TRBV11-2 and TRBJ2-5 gives the whole variable domain EAGVAQSPRYKIIEKRQSVAFWCNPISGHATLYWYQQILGQGPKLLIQFQNNGVVDDSQLPKDRFSAERLKGVDSTLKIQPAKLEDSAVYLCASSLDLAGETQYFGPGTRLLVL.

The chain has TRBV6-5 and TRBJ2-3, with D perhaps matching TRBD1 (6 bases). Trimming left V 8 bases short and J 0 bases short, with 9 bases between. The CDR3 is made up of 13 amino acids. Per the germline V gene, CDR1 is MNHEY and CDR2 is SVGAGI. DNA of the CDR3: TGTGCCAGCGGACAGTTTAGCACAGATACGCAGTATTTT. Translating gives CASGQFSTDTQYF.

The chain carries TRBV13 and TRBJ1-3, with D uncertain. This CDR3 contains 14 residues. Germline CDR1 PRHDT, CDR2 FYEKMQ (reference sequence). V lost 2 bases and J lost 2, with 7 bases in between. The CDR3 DNA follows: TGTGCCAGCAGCTTACCCGGTACTGGAAACACCATATATTTT. It is translated as CASSLPGTGNTIYF.